One sample yielded the 20 T cell receptor beta chains listed below, sequenced in a study of Tregs in tolerant kidney transplant recipients. Data came from immunoSEQ multiplex PCR; TCRdb stores just in-frame clones and leaves some out. The sample consists of nearly 95,000 clones, over 85% of them appearing once. The specimen was CD4+ T cells from blood, collected before the transplant. The receptors derive from a human donor who received a combined kidney and bone marrow transplant.

This chain links TRBV28 with TRBJ2-5; 11 positions agree with TRBD1. The J call may be in error: the DNA end matches TRBJ2-7 better. Germline V gene sequence: CDR1 MDHEN, CDR2 SYDVKM. The CDR3 spans 14 residues. In DNA form, the CDR3 reads TGTGCCAGCAGGCTGGGACAGGGGGTCTACGAGCAGTACTTC. Encoded protein: CASRLGQGVYEQYF.

The chain links TRBV29-1 to TRBJ2-3, with a weak D call TRBD2 (6 bases). Germline lookup yields CDR1 SQVTM and CDR2 ANQGSEA. Trimming took 5 bases from V and 2 from J, leaving 11 bases between them. CDR3 length equals 13 residues. The DNA for the CDR3 is TGCAGCGTTAGGCCGGGGGTCACAGATACGCAGTATTTT. Its translation: CSVRPGVTDTQYF.

This chain connects TRBV11-2 to TRBJ2-3; D gene ambiguous. Germline V gene data show CDR1 as SGHAT and CDR2 as FQNNGV. The CDR3 sequence is 13 residues long. Deletions cut 5 bases from V and 2 bases from J, with 8 bases between. CDR3 coding DNA: TGTGCCAGCAGCCCCCTATTCACAGATACGCAGTATTTT. This codes for CASSPLFTDTQYF.

Comments on this clone: Relative to the germline gene, one junction end is altered; a read error may explain this. The rearrangement uses TRBV7-8 and TRBJ2-5; D perhaps matches TRBD2 (6 bases). CDR3 length: 16 residues. CDR1 is SGHVS, CDR2 FQNEAQ, per germline. The CDR3 DNA reads TGTGCCAGCGGCTTAGTAGTGGGAGGTCCTCAAGAGACCCAGTACTTC. It yields the protein CASGLVVGGPQETQYF.

The rearrangement joins TRBV7-2 to TRBJ2-3; D gene ambiguous. Germline V lookup: CDR1 SGHTA, CDR2 FQGNSA. V was trimmed by 1 base and J by 2 bases, leaving 10 bases between them. CDR3 length equals 15 residues. CDR3 amino acids: CASSLGGLITDTQYF. CDR3 nucleotides: TGTGCCAGCAGCTTAGGCGGCCTAATCACAGATACGCAGTATTTT.

The chain has TRBV11-2 and TRBJ2-7, with D tentatively TRBD1 (6 bases). This CDR3 contains 13 residues. Germline-derived CDR1 and CDR2 are SGHAT and FQNNGV. Trimming removed 2 bases from V and 3 bases from J, with 8 bases in between. In DNA form, the CDR3 reads TGTGCCAGCAGCTTAAAGGGGGTCTACGAGCAGTACTTC. This gives the protein CASSLKGVYEQYF.

This chain links TRBV7-9 with TRBJ1-4, with TRBD1 matching 9 bases. The length of the CDR3 is 17 residues. V was clipped by 2 bases and J by 7 bases; unmatched bases: 11. Germline CDR1 reads SEHNR; CDR2 reads FQNEAQ (reference sequence). The CDR3 coding sequence is TGTGCCAGCAGCTTAATTGCCCCGACAGGGGGGAGTGAAAAACTGTTTTTT. This codes for CASSLIAPTGGSEKLFF.

About this clone itself: At the DNA level, this CDR3 is encoded by other sequences in the same sample as well. The chain uses TRBV6-1 and TRBJ1-6, with D tentatively TRBD1 (5 bases). Germline lookup yields CDR1 MNHNS and CDR2 SASEGT. The CDR3 has 14 residues. V shed 10 bases and J shed 6 bases, with 16 bases lying between them. CDR3 residues: CAIWGVSTNSPLHF. The DNA of the CDR3 is TGTGCCATTTGGGGGGTATCTACTAATTCACCCCTCCACTTT.

Details on this clone: The germline gene is not matched at one end of the junction; a read error may be the cause. The rearrangement joins TRBV5-6 to TRBJ1-1, with 8 bases that match TRBD1. The CDR3 spans 16 residues. Looked up from germline, CDR1 is SGHDT and CDR2 is YYEEEE. CDR3 DNA sequence: TGTGCCAGCAGTTCACGCCCAGGGGGCCCGAACACTGAAGTTTTCTTT. Residues: CASSSRPGGPNTEVFF. The full variable domain, in which reference TRBV5-6 and TRBJ1-1 provide the parts outside the CDR3, is DAGVTQSPTHLIKTRGQQVTLRCSPKSGHDTVSWYQQALGQGPQFIFQYYEEEERQRGNFPDRFSGHQFPNYSSELNVNALLLGDSALYLCASSSRPGGPNTEVFFGQGTRLTVV.

This chain links TRBV30 with TRBJ1-1; D is possibly TRBD1 (5 bases). The CDR3 consists of 14 residues. V lost 0 bases, J lost 3 bases, and 11 bases lay in between. In germline, CDR1 is GTSNPN, CDR2 SVGIG (reference sequence). CDR3 amino acids: CAWSVGGGDTEAFF. The CDR3 DNA is TGTGCCTGGAGTGTCGGGGGTGGTGACACTGAAGCTTTCTTT.

This chain links TRBV19 with TRBJ2-5, with 7 bases aligning to TRBD1. Germline V gives CDR1 LNHDA, CDR2 SQIVND (reference sequence). This CDR3 spans 15 amino acids. The trim removed 7 bases at V and 2 bases at J, leaving 10 bases unmatched. CDR3 sequence (DNA): TGTGCCAGTAAAACGTCAGGGGGTCTACAAGAGACCCAGTACTTC. It is translated as CASKTSGGLQETQYF.

The V call is TRBV4-2, the J call TRBJ2-7, with 13 nucleotides matching TRBD2. V was clipped by 3 bases and J by 3 bases; unmatched bases: 2. Germline loops: CDR1 LGHNA, CDR2 YNFKEQ. The CDR3 length is 15 residues. CDR3 sequence: CASSQRTSGSYEQYF. DNA of the CDR3: TGTGCCAGCAGCCAGAGGACTAGCGGGAGCTACGAGCAGTACTTC.

J is TRBJ2-7 and V is TRBV29-1; perhaps TRBD2 as D (6 bases). The CDR3 sequence is 13 residues long. The ends were cut back, 6 bases at V and 5 bases at J, with 17 bases in the middle. Germline-derived CDR1 and CDR2 are SQVTM and ANQGSEA. The CDR3 bases are TGCAGCGTCCCGGGACTGGGAAACCACGAGCAGTACTTC. This gives the protein CSVPGLGNHEQYF.

The gene calls are TRBV7-8 and TRBJ1-1; no clear D. This CDR3 has 13 residues. Germline V gene lookup returns CDR1 SGHVS and CDR2 FQNEAQ. Trimming removed 5 bases from V and 4 bases from J, with 11 bases in between. This chain's CDR3 is CASSQTRVTEAFF. Written as DNA, the CDR3 is TGTGCCAGCAGCCAGACACGAGTCACTGAAGCTTTCTTT.

The rearrangement uses TRBV14 and TRBJ2-3; TRBD2 is a possible D gene (6 bases). The CDR3 covers 15 residues. The germline V gene has CDR1 SGHDN and CDR2 FVKESK. Trimming shortened V by 4 bases and J by 3 bases, and 14 bases separated the two germline ends. This CDR3 is CASSRGHRGTDTQYF. DNA for the CDR3: TGTGCCAGCAGCCGAGGACATCGGGGGACAGATACGCAGTATTTT.

J is TRBJ1-2 and V is TRBV29-1; D ambiguous. Trimming pared 6 bases from V and 1 base from J, leaving 12 bases between. The CDR3 is 13 residues long. CDR1 SQVTM and CDR2 ANQGSEA come from the germline V gene. The CDR3 nucleotides read TGCAGCGTCTCGCCTGGCCGTAACTATGGCTACACCTTC. It is translated as CSVSPGRNYGYTF.

Only one count was recorded for this clone. The V and J genes are TRBV7-2 and TRBJ2-7; 7 bases are shared with TRBD1. CDR1 is SGHTA and CDR2 is FQGNSA in the germline V gene. The CDR3 is 14 amino acids. The ends lost 5 bases at V and 0 bases at J; junction bases unmatched: 4. The CDR3 sequence is CASSARDSSYEQYF. CDR3 nucleotide sequence: TGTGCCAGCAGCGCCCGGGACAGCTCCTACGAGCAGTACTTC. Full variable domain (missing parts from reference TRBV7-2 and TRBJ2-7): GAGVSQSPSNKVTEKGKDVELRCDPISGHTALYWYRQSLGQGLEFLIYFQGNSAPDKSGLPSDRFSAERTGGSVSTLTIQRTQQEDSAVYLCASSARDSSYEQYFGPGTRLTVT.

V is TRBV6-4 and J is TRBJ2-1; TRBD2 matches 7 bases. The length of the CDR3 is 14 residues. V was pared by 3 bases and J by 9 bases, with 8 bases of the junction left unmatched. Germline loops: CDR1 MRHNA, CDR2 SNTAGT. Here the CDR3 reads CASSEERGSTEQFF. CDR3 DNA sequence: TGTGCCAGCAGTGAAGAGCGGGGCTCCACTGAGCAGTTCTTC.

The rearrangement uses TRBV5-1 and TRBJ2-1, with D possibly TRBD1 on 6 matching bases. There are 13 residues in the CDR3. CDR1 and CDR2 from the germline V gene are SGHRS and YFSETQ. V lost 5 bases to trimming and J lost 5 bases, with 11 bases between them. CDR3 sequence: CASRAGEHNEQFF. The CDR3 DNA reads as TGCGCCAGCAGGGCAGGGGAACACAATGAGCAGTTCTTC.

V is TRBV5-1 and J is TRBJ2-2; the match to TRBD2 covers 12 bases. There are 15 residues in the CDR3. Germline assignment: CDR1 SGHRS and CDR2 YFSETQ. J was trimmed by 4 bases and V by 5 bases; bases with no gene match: 3. The CDR3 DNA is TGCGCCAGCAGAGAGACTAGCGGGAGCACCGGGGAGCTGTTTTTT. It specifies CASRETSGSTGELFF. The full variable domain, completed using reference TRBV5-1 and TRBJ2-2, is KAGVTQTPRYLIKTRGQQVTLSCSPISGHRSVSWYQQTPGQGLQFLFEYFSETQRNKGNFPGRFSGRQFSNSRSEMNVSTLELGDSALYLCASRETSGSTGELFFGEGSRLTVL.